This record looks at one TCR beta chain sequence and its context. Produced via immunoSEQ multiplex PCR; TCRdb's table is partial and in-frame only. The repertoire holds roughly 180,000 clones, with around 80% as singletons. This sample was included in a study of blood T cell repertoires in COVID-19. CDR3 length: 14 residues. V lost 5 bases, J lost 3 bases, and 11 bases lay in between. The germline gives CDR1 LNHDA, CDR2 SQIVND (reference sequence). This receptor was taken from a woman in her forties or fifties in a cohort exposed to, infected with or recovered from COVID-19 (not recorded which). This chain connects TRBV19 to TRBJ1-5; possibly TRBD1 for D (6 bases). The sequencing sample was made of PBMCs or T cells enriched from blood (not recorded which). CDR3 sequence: CASSAGTSNQPQHF. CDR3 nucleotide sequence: TGTGCCAGTAGTGCAGGGACATCCAATCAGCCCCAGCATTTT.